This T cell receptor (beta chain) was sequenced for a study of regulatory T cells in long-lasting Graves disease. Study findings and constraints: TRBV28, TRBJ1-2 and TRBJ2-5 emerged as the favored segments in persistent disease.

Of note for this clonotype: What it recognizes is unknown. A read error is possible here, since a much larger clone lies one base away.

CDR1 and CDR2 from the germline V gene are SEHNR and FQNEAQ (reference sequence). The CDR3 consists of 16 residues. Arm-PCR of CDR3 regions with iRepertoire HTBI primers generated TCR beta libraries. TCRdb re-analysed the multiplex PCR reads in MiXCR, keeping a single row per CDR3 protein. The sample holds 400,000 or so distinct CDR3 sequences, around 24% seen once. Time point: persistent/refractory GD, antithyroid drugs over 5 years with positive TRAb. TCR sequences were obtained from RNA taken from PBMCs. The sample in question was peripheral blood mononuclear cells (PBMCs), obtained when the disease was refractory, from a patient treated with antithyroid drugs. This TCR was recovered from a female donor with Graves disease. The rearrangement links TRBV7-9 to TRBJ1-5, with TRBD1 as a possible D gene (5 bases). CDR3 in amino acids: CASSLLAGHGNQPQDF. Written as DNA, the CDR3 is TGTGCCAGCAGCTTACTAGCAGGGCACGGCAATCAGCCCCAGGATTTT.